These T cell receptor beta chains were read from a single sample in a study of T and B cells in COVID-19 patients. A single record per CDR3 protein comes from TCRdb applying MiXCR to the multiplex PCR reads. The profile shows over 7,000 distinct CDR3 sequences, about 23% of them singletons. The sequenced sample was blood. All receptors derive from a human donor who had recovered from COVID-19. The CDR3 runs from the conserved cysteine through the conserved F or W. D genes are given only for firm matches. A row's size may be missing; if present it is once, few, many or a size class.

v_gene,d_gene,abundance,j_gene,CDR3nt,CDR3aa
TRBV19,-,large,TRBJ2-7,TGTGCCAGTAGTACAGGGGGGGGTACTACCTACGAGCAGTACTTC,CASSTGGGTTYEQYF
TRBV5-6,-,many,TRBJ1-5,TGTGCCAGCAGCTTGTCGTGGCAGGGTTCGGGCAATCAGCCCCAGCATTTT,CASSLSWQGSGNQPQHF
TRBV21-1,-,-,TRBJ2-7,TGTGCCAGCAGCTACCTTAGCGGGGGCCGGGAATACGAGCAGTACTTC,CASSYLSGGREYEQYF
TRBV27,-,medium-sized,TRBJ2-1,TGTGCCAGCAGGCGGGACTCCTACAATGAGCAGTTCTTC,CASRRDSYNEQFF
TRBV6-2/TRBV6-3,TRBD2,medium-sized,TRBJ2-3,TGTGCCAGCAGTTACCAGGGACTAGCGGGGGGGTGGACAGATACGCAGTATTTT,CASSYQGLAGGWTDTQYF
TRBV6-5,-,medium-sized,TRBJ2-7,TGTGCCAGCAGGACGGGGGCTACCTCTGAGGAGCAGTACTTC,CASRTGATSEEQYF
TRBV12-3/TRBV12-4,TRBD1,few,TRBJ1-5,TGTGCCAGCAGTTTTCGGGACAGGGCTAGCAATCAGCCCCAGCATTTT,CASSFRDRASNQPQHF
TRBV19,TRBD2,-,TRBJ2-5,TGTGCCAGTAGACTAGCGGGAGGAGAGACCCAGTACTTC,CASRLAGGETQYF
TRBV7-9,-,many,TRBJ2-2,TGTGCCAGCAGCTTAGCCGGGGATCAGGGCACCGGGGAGCTGTTTTTT,CASSLAGDQGTGELFF
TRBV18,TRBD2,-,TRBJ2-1,TGTGCCAGCTCACCCGACGGGACTAGCCTTCACAATGAGCAGTTCTTC,CASSPDGTSLHNEQFF
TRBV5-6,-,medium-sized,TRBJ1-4,TGTGCCAGCAGCGGCGGGAATGAAAAACTGTTTTTT,CASSGGNEKLFF
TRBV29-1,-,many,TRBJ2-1,TGCAGCGTTGATAACCGGACAGATTACAATGAGCAGTTCTTC,CSVDNRTDYNEQFF
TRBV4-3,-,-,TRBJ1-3,TGCGCCAGCAGCCAAGAGGCGGGGAGTGGAAACACCATATATTTT,CASSQEAGSGNTIYF
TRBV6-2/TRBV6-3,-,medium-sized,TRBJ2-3,TGTGCCAGCAGCTCAGATACGCAGTATTTT,CASSSDTQYF
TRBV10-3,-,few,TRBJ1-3,TGTGCCATCAGGGCAGCCAGCTCTGGAAACACCATATATTTT,CAIRAASSGNTIYF
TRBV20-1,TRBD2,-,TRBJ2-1,TGCAGTGCTAGAGATTCTAGCGGTCTATACAATGAGCAGTTCTTC,CSARDSSGLYNEQFF
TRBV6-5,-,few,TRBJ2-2,TGTGCCAGCAGTCCCCCCACGGGAGTTGGAACCGGGGAGCTGTTTTTT,CASSPPTGVGTGELFF
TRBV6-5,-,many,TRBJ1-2,TGTGCCAGCAGTTATATGGATTCCTATGGCTACACCTTC,CASSYMDSYGYTF
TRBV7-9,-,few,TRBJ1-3,TGTGCCAGCAGCTTAGGGGCAGGGGATGGAAACACCATATATTTT,CASSLGAGDGNTIYF
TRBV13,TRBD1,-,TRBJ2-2,TGTGCCAGCAGCCGGACAGGGGGGGCAGCCGGGGAGCTGTTTTTT,CASSRTGGAAGELFF
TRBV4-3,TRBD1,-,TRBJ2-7,TGCGCCAGCAGCCAATATATTAGGACAGGCCACGAGCAGTACTTC,CASSQYIRTGHEQYF
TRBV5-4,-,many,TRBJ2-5,TGTGCCAGCAGCTTTTTTCGCGCCCGGTCGGAGACCCAGTACTTC,CASSFFRARSETQYF
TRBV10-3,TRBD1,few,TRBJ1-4,TGTGCCATCAGTGAGCGGGGACAGCCTAATGAAAAACTGTTTTTT,CAISERGQPNEKLFF
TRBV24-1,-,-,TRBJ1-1,TGTGCCACCAGGCAAGAATGGAACACTGAAGCTTTCTTT,CATRQEWNTEAFF
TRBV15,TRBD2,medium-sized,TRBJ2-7,TGTGCCACCAGCAGAGATCGACTAGCGGGTTCCTCCTACGAGCAGTACTTC,CATSRDRLAGSSYEQYF
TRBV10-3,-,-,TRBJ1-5,TGTGCCATCAGTGAGTCGGACCAGCCCCAGCATTTT,CAISESDQPQHF
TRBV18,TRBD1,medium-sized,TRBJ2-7,TGTGCCAGCTCTCAACATCGAGGACAGGGCGGTTACGAGCAGTACTTC,CASSQHRGQGGYEQYF
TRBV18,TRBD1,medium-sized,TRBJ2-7,TGTGCCAGCTCCCCGGGACAGGAGGTACGATACGAGCAGTACTTC,CASSPGQEVRYEQYF
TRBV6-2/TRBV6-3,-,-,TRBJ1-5,TGTGCCAGCAGTTATGCCAGCCTTAGGGGAATCAATCAGCCCCAGCATTTT,CASSYASLRGINQPQHF
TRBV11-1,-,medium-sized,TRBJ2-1,TGTGCCAGCAGCCCTGTGCACTACAATGAGCAGTTCTTC,CASSPVHYNEQFF
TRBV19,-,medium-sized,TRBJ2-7,TGTGCCAGTAGTATTATTGGTTCGGCGGGAGAGCAGTACTTC,CASSIIGSAGEQYF
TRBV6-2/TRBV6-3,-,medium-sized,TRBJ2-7,TGTGCCAGCAGTAAGACAGGCTACGAGCAGTACTTC,CASSKTGYEQYF
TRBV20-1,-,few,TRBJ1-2,TGCAGTGCTGGGGCTAACTATGGCTACACCTTC,CSAGANYGYTF
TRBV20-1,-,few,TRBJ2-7,TGCAGTGCTAGAGAGTCCTCCAACTACGAGCAGTACTTC,CSARESSNYEQYF
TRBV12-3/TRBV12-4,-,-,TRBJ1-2,TGTGCCAGCACTACAGGTCATTCTGCCTCTGGGGCCAACCCCCAGCTGGATAGCACCTTC,CASTTGHSASGANPQLDSTF
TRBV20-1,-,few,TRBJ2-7,TGCAGTGCTAGAGATTATTTGCAGTCGGGGGACGAGCAGTACTTC,CSARDYLQSGDEQYF
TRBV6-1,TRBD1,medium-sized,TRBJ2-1,TGTGCCAGCACCCAACTACAGGGGTTTGAGCAGTTCTTC,CASTQLQGFEQFF
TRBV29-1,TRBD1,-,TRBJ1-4,TGCAGCGTTGGGGGGACAGCTAATGAAAAACTGTTTTTT,CSVGGTANEKLFF
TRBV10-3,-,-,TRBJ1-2,TGTGCCATCAGTGAGTCCTTTGACTACACCTTC,CAISESFDYTF
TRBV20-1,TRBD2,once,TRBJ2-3,TGCAGTGCATTAACTAGCGGGGGACGCACAGATACGCAGTATTTT,CSALTSGGRTDTQYF
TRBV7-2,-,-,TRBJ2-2,TGTGCCAGCAGCTCCCGTTCAGAGGACACCGGGGAGCTGTTTTTT,CASSSRSEDTGELFF
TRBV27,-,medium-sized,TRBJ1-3,TGTGCCAGCAGTCTAGGGATCTCTGGAAACACCATATATTTT,CASSLGISGNTIYF
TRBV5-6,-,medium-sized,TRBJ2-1,TGTGCCAGCAGCTTGGGGGCAGGGCCTTCCTACAATGAGCAGTTCTTC,CASSLGAGPSYNEQFF
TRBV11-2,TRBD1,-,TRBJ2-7,TGTGCCAGCAGCACACGGACAGGGGGCTCCTACGAGCAGTACTTC,CASSTRTGGSYEQYF
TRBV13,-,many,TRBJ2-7,TGTGCCAGCAGAAAACACGGGGGCTCCTACGAGCAGTACTTC,CASRKHGGSYEQYF
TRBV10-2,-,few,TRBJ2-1,TGCGCCAGCAGCGCCTCAGGGCCCAGGGCGTCCTACAATGAGCAGTTCTTC,CASSASGPRASYNEQFF
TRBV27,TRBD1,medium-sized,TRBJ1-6,TGTGCCAGCAGTCCCTTGGACAGGGGGCAAAATTCACCCCTCCACTTT,CASSPLDRGQNSPLHF
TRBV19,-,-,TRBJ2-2,TGTGCCAGTAGCCACGGGACCGGCACCGGGGAGCTGTTTTTT,CASSHGTGTGELFF
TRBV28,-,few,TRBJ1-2,TGTGCCAGCAGTTCCCGGGGGCGAGGCTATGGCTACACCTTC,CASSSRGRGYGYTF
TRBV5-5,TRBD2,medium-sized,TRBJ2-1,TGTGCCAGCAGACTACCGACTAGCGGGAATGAGCAGTTCTTC,CASRLPTSGNEQFF
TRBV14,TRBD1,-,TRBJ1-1,TGTGCCACCCAGGGGGGCAACACTGAAGCTTTCTTT,CATQGGNTEAFF
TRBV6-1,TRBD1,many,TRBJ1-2,TGTGCCAGCAGTGAATACAGGGGCTATGGCTACACCTTC,CASSEYRGYGYTF
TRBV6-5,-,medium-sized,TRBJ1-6,TGTGCCAGCAGTTACGAGACCGGGACCCAATGGGTCACCCTCCACTTT,CASSYETGTQWVTLHF
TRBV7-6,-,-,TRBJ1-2,TGTGCCAGCAGCTTAGGCCCGGCGGACTATGGCTACACCTTC,CASSLGPADYGYTF
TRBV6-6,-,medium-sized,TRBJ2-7,TGTGCCAGCAGTTATGTCTCCGAGCAGTACTTC,CASSYVSEQYF
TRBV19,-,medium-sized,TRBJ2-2,TGTGCCAGTAGTGCGCTGGGACTCGGGAGGAACACCGGGGAGCTGTTTTTT,CASSALGLGRNTGELFF
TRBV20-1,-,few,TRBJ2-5,TGCAGTGCTAGAGGGGAGACCCAGTACTTC,CSARGETQYF
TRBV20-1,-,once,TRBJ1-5,TGCAGTGCTTCACCCGTCAAGGGGGATAGTCAGCCCCAGCATTTT,CSASPVKGDSQPQHF
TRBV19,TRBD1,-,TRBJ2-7,TGTGCTACAGAAACGACAGGACAGGGGAGATACGAGCAGTACTTC,CATETTGQGRYEQYF